Sequencing of this T cell receptor (beta chain) was carried out in a study of vaccination effects on CD4 cells after COVID-19. Before sequencing, viral peptide pools were used by the ViraFEST assay to expand antigen-specific CD4+ T cells. With more than 9 days of culture completed, CD4+ T cells were isolated. Nucleocapsid antibody tests were negative, and the vaccine recipients had no prior SARS-CoV-2 infection. Half-medium replacement with IL-2 medium occurred on days 3 and 7. Points on this clone: The antigen remains undetermined.

The CDR3 contains 14 residues. CDR1 is MGHRA, CDR2 YSYEKL, per germline. V lost 0 bases and J lost 4; bases outside the gene matches: 2. Some clones are missing from TCRdb's copy, which holds only in-frame ones; the method was immunoSEQ multiplex PCR. Altogether tens of thousands of clones are present, around 68% being singletons, with the ten largest covering roughly 11%. This TCR derives from a human donor who received a COVID-19 vaccine. The chain joins TRBV4-1 to TRBJ1-1; 7 bases are a match to TRBD1. The source material was CD4+ T cells from PBMCs cultured with HCoV-NL63 spike peptides, sampled before COVID-19 vaccination. CDR3 nucleotide sequence: TGCGCCAGCAGCCAAGAAGACAGGGCCACTGAAGCTTTCTTT. This translates into CASSQEDRATEAFF.